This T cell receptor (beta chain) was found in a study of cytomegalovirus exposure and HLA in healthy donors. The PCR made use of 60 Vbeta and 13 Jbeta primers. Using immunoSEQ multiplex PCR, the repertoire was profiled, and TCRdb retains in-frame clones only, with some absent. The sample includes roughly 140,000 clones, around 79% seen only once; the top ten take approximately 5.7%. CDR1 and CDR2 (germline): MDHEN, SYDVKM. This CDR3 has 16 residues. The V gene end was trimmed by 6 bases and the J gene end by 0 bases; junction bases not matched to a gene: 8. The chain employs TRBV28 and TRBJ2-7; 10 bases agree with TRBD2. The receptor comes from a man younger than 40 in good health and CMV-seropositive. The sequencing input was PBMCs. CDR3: CASSSIGTSASYEQYF. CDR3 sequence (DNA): TGTGCCAGCAGCTCGATAGGGACTAGCGCCTCCTACGAGCAGTACTTC. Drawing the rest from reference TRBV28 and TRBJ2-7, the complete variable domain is DVKVTQSSRYLVKRTGEKVFLECVQDMDHENMFWYRQDPGLGLRLIYFSYDVKMKEKGDIPEGYSVSREKKERFSLILESASTNQTSMYLCASSSIGTSASYEQYFGPGTRLTVT.